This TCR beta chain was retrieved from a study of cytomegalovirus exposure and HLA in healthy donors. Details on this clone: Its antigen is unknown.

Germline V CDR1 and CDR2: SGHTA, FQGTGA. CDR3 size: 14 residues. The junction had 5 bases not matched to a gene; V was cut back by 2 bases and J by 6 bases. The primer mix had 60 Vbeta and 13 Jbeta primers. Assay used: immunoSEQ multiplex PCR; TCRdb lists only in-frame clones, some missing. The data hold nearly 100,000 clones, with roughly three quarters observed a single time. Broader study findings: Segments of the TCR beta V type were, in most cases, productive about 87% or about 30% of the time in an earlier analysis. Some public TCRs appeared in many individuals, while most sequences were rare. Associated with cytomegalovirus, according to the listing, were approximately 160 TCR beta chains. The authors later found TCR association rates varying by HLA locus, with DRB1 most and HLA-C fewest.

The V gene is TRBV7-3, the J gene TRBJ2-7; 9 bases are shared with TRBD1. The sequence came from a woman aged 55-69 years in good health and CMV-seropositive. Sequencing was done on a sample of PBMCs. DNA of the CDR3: TGTGCCAGCAGCTTATCACAGGGGGCCTCCGAGCAGTACTTC. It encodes CASSLSQGASEQYF.